The 28 T cell receptor beta chains listed next were all sequenced from one sample in a study of CD4 T cells in relation to SARS-CoV-2 and coronaviruses. Assay: immunoSEQ multiplex PCR; the TCRdb copy retains only in-frame clones and omits some. The table records tens of thousands of clones, approximately 83% of them present only once. What was sequenced was memory CD4+ T cells from PBMCs. Receptor source: an adult with COVID-19.

The J gene is TRBJ2-7, the V gene TRBV30; TRBD2 aligns across 9 bases. Germline CDR1 is GTSNPN and CDR2 is SVGIG (reference sequence). The CDR3 spans 16 residues. With 2 bases clipped from V and 2 bases from J, the junction kept 10 bases outside the gene matches. CDR3: CAWSTSGGRAAYEQYF. The CDR3 DNA reads TGTGCCTGGAGTACCTCTGGCGGGAGGGCCGCCTACGAGCAGTACTTC. Looking up the rest from reference TRBV30 and TRBJ2-7 gives the full variable domain: SQTIHQWPATLVQPVGSPLSLECTVEGTSNPNLYWYRQAAGRGLQLLFYSVGIGQISSEVPQNLSASRPQDRQFILSSKKLLLSDSGFYLCAWSTSGGRAAYEQYFGPGTRLTVT.

The V and J genes are TRBV7-3 and TRBJ2-1; a possible D gene is TRBD2 (6 bases). V lost 5 bases and J 4 bases, leaving 12 bases between the germline ends. This CDR3 has 14 amino acids. Germline CDR1 SGHTA, CDR2 FQGTGA. The CDR3 DNA follows: TGTGCCAGCAGCCCGGGACTTAGGTACAATGAGCAGTTCTTC. This encodes CASSPGLRYNEQFF.

CDR3 nucleotide sequence: TGTGCCAGCAGTGCTTTGGGGGGAGCGGTATCCTACGAGCAGTACTTC. This sequence encodes CASSALGGAVSYEQYF. The chain carries TRBV2 and TRBJ2-7; the D gene is possibly TRBD2 (6 bases). This CDR3 has 16 amino acids. CDR1 and CDR2 from the germline V gene are SNHLY and FYNNEI. Deletions cut 4 bases from V and 1 base from J, with 17 bases between.

The J gene is TRBJ2-5, the V gene TRBV28; 13 nucleotides agree with TRBD2. The CDR3 covers 13 residues. Germline CDR1 MDHEN, CDR2 SYDVKM. The V segment lost 10 bases and the J segment 3 bases; nucleotides outside the gene matches: 2. CDR3 protein: CATGLAGEETQYF. The DNA of the CDR3 is TGTGCCACCGGACTAGCGGGAGAAGAGACCCAGTACTTC.

The CDR3 nucleotides are TGTGCCAGCAGTGAAACCTTAGGACAGGGGGCTTCCAAGGATGAGCAGTTCTTC. Protein product: CASSETLGQGASKDEQFF. This rearrangement joins TRBV25-1 to TRBJ2-1, with 11 bases matching TRBD1. V was clipped by 2 bases and J by 8 bases; unmatched bases: 14. The CDR3 has 18 amino acids. Looked up from germline, CDR1 is MGHDK and CDR2 is SYGVNS.

J is TRBJ2-7 and V is TRBV2; 9 nucleotides align to TRBD2. V was clipped by 7 bases and J by 10 bases; unmatched bases: 8. Germline CDR1 SNHLY, CDR2 FYNNEI. There are 12 residues in the CDR3. CDR3 region: CASTGSGRSQYF. CDR3 coding DNA: TGTGCCAGCACGGGGAGCGGGAGGAGTCAGTACTTC.

CDR3 loop: CATSTHRGEKLFF. The CDR3 coding sequence is TGTGCCACCAGCACCCACAGGGGAGAAAAACTGTTTTTT. The chain joins TRBV15 to TRBJ1-4, with TRBD1 matching 7 bases. This CDR3 has 13 residues. V trimming: 4 bases; J trimming: 8 bases; junction bases outside the gene matches: 4. Germline values: CDR1 LNHNV, CDR2 YYDKDF (reference sequence).

The chain joins TRBV20-1 to TRBJ2-3; D unclear. Trimming cost V 3 bases and J 0 bases, with 10 bases left between them. The length of the CDR3 is 14 residues. Germline V gene data show CDR1 as DFQATT and CDR2 as SNEGSKA (reference sequence). CDR3 region: CSASLPSSTDTQYF. DNA for the CDR3: TGCAGTGCTAGTCTCCCCTCTAGCACAGATACGCAGTATTTT.

The sample holds a few counts of this clone. The chain is built from TRBV6-2 or TRBV6-3 and TRBJ2-1, with TRBD2 matching 8 bases. Trimming removed 5 bases from V and 0 bases from J; junction bases left unmatched: 0. This CDR3 spans 14 amino acids. The germline V gene has CDR1 MNHEY and CDR2 SVGEGT. The CDR3 loop reads CASSSGSSYNEQFF. The CDR3 nucleotides are TGTGCCAGCAGTAGCGGGAGCTCCTACAATGAGCAGTTCTTC.

The gene calls are TRBV30 and TRBJ1-1; D not resolved. The CDR3 has 12 amino acids. Trimming cost V 3 bases and J 1 base, with 6 bases left between them. Per the germline V gene, CDR1 is GTSNPN and CDR2 is SVGIG (reference sequence). CDR3 sequence: CAWRSTNTEAFF. CDR3 DNA: TGTGCCTGGAGGTCCACGAACACTGAAGCTTTCTTT.

The V gene is TRBV7-3, the J gene TRBJ2-2, with D hard to call. The CDR3 is made up of 14 amino acids. The V gene's germline CDR1 is SGHTA and CDR2 FQGTGA. V was shortened by 2 bases and J by 1 base, with 5 bases between the two germline ends. CDR3 in amino acids: CASSLQWNTGELFF. Written as DNA, the CDR3 is TGTGCCAGCAGCTTACAATGGAACACCGGGGAGCTGTTTTTT.

The chain combines TRBV6-5 with TRBJ2-7, with unresolved D. The germline V and J ends were trimmed by 0 bases and 6 bases, with 12 bases remaining between them. The CDR3 contains 14 residues. Germline values: CDR1 MNHEY, CDR2 SVGAGI. The CDR3 here is CASSYSASVGEQYF. CDR3 in DNA: TGTGCCAGCAGTTACTCCGCCTCTGTGGGCGAGCAGTACTTC.

The chain employs TRBV24-1 and TRBJ2-1, with a tentative D call TRBD1 (6 bases). CDR1 KGHDR and CDR2 SFDVKD come from the germline V gene. V was pared by 8 bases and J by 3 bases, with 16 bases between. The CDR3 is made up of 15 amino acids. The CDR3 sequence: CATNSPGRGYNEQFF. DNA of the CDR3: TGTGCCACCAACTCTCCCGGCAGGGGCTACAATGAGCAGTTCTTC.

This chain links TRBV29-1 with TRBJ1-4; TRBD1 agrees at 10 bases. The V and J ends lost 5 bases and 7 bases, in that order; junction bases with no gene match: 4. This CDR3 spans 13 amino acids. Germline CDR1 is SQVTM and CDR2 is ANQGSEA. CDR3 coding DNA: TGCAGCGTTTCAGACAGGGGGCTTGAAAAACTGTTTTTT. Translated, it gives CSVSDRGLEKLFF.

V is TRBV5-1 and J is TRBJ1-1, with a possible D match to TRBD1 (5 bases). Looked up from germline, CDR1 is SGHRS and CDR2 is YFSETQ. This CDR3 is built from 17 residues. Trimming stripped 1 base from V and 2 bases from J, with 18 bases between. CDR3 bases: TGCGCCAGCAGCTTGTACCAGGGAGGGTTTGGTAACACTGAAGCTTTCTTT. Amino acids: CASSLYQGGFGNTEAFF.

This clone was seen only once. The V and J genes are TRBV4-1 and TRBJ1-4; no definite D call. The germline V and J ends were trimmed by 4 bases and 5 bases, with 17 bases remaining between them. Germline CDR1 reads MGHRA; CDR2 reads YSYEKL. The CDR3 has 16 amino acids. The CDR3 sequence: CASSRGPVGENEKLFF. DNA for the CDR3: TGCGCCAGCAGCCGCGGCCCCGTCGGCGAGAATGAAAAACTGTTTTTT.

The V call is TRBV18, the J call TRBJ2-5; D remains ambiguous. CDR3 size: 12 residues. Germline V gene sequence: CDR1 KGHSH, CDR2 LQKENI. Trimming removed 2 bases at V and 2 bases at J, with 3 bases between. CDR3 sequence reads: CASSPRQETQYF. Written as DNA, the CDR3 is TGTGCCAGCTCACCAAGGCAAGAGACCCAGTACTTC. Filled out from reference TRBV18 and TRBJ2-5, the complete variable domain reads NAGVMQNPRHLVRRRGQEARLRCSPMKGHSHVYWYRQLPEEGLKFMVYLQKENIIDESGMPKERFSAEFPKEGPSILRIQQVVRGDSAAYFCASSPRQETQYFGPGTRLLVL.

The rearrangement joins TRBV19 to TRBJ1-4; 7 bases align to TRBD1. CDR1 and CDR2 from the germline V gene are LNHDA and SQIVND (reference sequence). V shed 5 bases and J 7 bases; nucleotides not matched to a gene: 7. This CDR3 spans 14 amino acids. The CDR3 loop is CASSQGGAGEKLFF. As DNA, the CDR3 is TGTGCCAGTAGTCAAGGGGGCGCCGGTGAAAAACTGTTTTTT.

The J gene is TRBJ2-7, the V gene TRBV7-3, with 16 bases identical to TRBD2. J was trimmed by 6 bases and V by 3 bases; bases with no gene match: 2. Germline V gives CDR1 SGHTA, CDR2 FQGTGA. CDR3 length: 15 residues. The CDR3 DNA follows: TGTGCCAGCAGCTTTGGGACTAGCGGGAGGGCCGAGCAGTACTTC. Translation gives CASSFGTSGRAEQYF.

V and J are TRBV7-9 and TRBJ2-6; D gene ambiguous. Germline V gives CDR1 SEHNR, CDR2 FQNEAQ (reference sequence). This CDR3 region has 15 residues. Trimming shortened V by 7 bases and J by 0 bases, and 10 bases separated the two germline ends. The CDR3, as DNA: TGTGCCAGCAACCTTGTCACCTCTGGGGCCAACGTCCTGACTTTC. It translates to CASNLVTSGANVLTF.

The chain uses TRBV3-1 (or the pseudogene TRBV3-2) and TRBJ2-7; the match to TRBD2 covers 7 bases. V lost 6 bases to trimming and J lost 6 bases; unmatched junction nucleotides: 8. Germline CDR1 is LGHDT and CDR2 is YNNKEL (reference sequence). The CDR3 covers 13 residues. CDR3 amino acids: CASRRLTSPEQYF. Here the CDR3 DNA reads TGTGCCAGCAGACGACTGACTAGCCCCGAGCAGTACTTC.

The chain recombines TRBV28 with TRBJ2-4; 11 nucleotides match TRBD2. The germline V gene encodes CDR1 MDHEN and CDR2 SYDVKM. Trimming at V came to 5 bases and at J to 8 bases, leaving 8 bases not matched to a gene. The CDR3 sequence is 15 residues long. CDR3 in DNA: TGTGCCAGCAGTGCGACTAGCGGGAATGAGTACATTCAGTACTTC. It encodes CASSATSGNEYIQYF.

CDR3 residues: CASRTGTELFF. CDR3 DNA sequence: TGTGCCAGCCGAACAGGGACGGAACTGTTTTTT. The chain combines TRBV27 with TRBJ1-4, with TRBD1 as a possible D gene (6 bases). Germline CDR1 and CDR2: MNHEY and SMNVEV (reference sequence). With 8 bases removed from V and 12 bases from J, the gap between germline ends came to 13 bases. The CDR3 has 11 residues.

The V gene is TRBV5-6, the J gene TRBJ2-7; 8 nucleotides line up with TRBD2. J lost 0 bases, V lost 3 bases, and 8 bases had no gene match. The length of the CDR3 is 16 residues. CDR1 and CDR2 from the germline V gene are SGHDT and YYEEEE. The CDR3 reads CASSSNYLAGSYEQYF. The CDR3 nucleotides read TGTGCCAGCAGCTCGAACTATCTAGCGGGCTCCTACGAGCAGTACTTC.

The CDR3 spells CASSGSVGRASGNTIYF. The DNA for the CDR3 is TGTGCCAGCAGCGGGTCAGTAGGACGGGCCTCTGGAAACACCATATATTTT. The chain combines TRBV28 with TRBJ1-3, with D unresolved. The CDR3 is 17 amino acids. The germline CDR1 and CDR2 sequences are MDHEN and SYDVKM. V was trimmed by 6 bases and J by 0 bases, leaving 18 bases between them.

The rearrangement uses TRBV7-9 and TRBJ2-1; possible D gene TRBD1, 6 bases. This CDR3 has 17 amino acids. Trimming pared 5 bases from V and 7 bases from J, leaving 24 bases between. Germline CDR1 and CDR2: SEHNR and FQNEAQ (reference sequence). In nucleotides, the CDR3 is TGTGCCAGCAGCACACCTCACAGGGCTAACGAACCGAATGAGCAGTTCTTC. Protein product: CASSTPHRANEPNEQFF.

The rearrangement joins TRBV3-1 (or the pseudogene TRBV3-2) to TRBJ2-5; no clear D gene. Trimming took 5 bases from V and 5 from J, leaving 3 bases between them. Germline values: CDR1 LGHDT, CDR2 YNNKEL (reference sequence). The CDR3 runs to 10 residues. CDR3 sequence reads: CASSGETQYF. Written as DNA, the CDR3 is TGTGCCAGCAGCGGGGAGACCCAGTACTTC.

The chain links TRBV10-3 to TRBJ1-6, with D perhaps TRBD1 (5 bases). V dropped 3 bases and J dropped 8 bases, with 17 bases sitting between them. Germline CDR1 and CDR2: ENHRY and SYGVKD. The CDR3 contains 16 residues. The CDR3 here is CAISEEQGVADSPLHF. The DNA for the CDR3 is TGTGCCATCAGTGAAGAGCAGGGTGTGGCTGATTCACCCCTCCACTTT.